The T cell receptor (beta chain) described here comes from a study of T-cell reconstitution after alpha-beta-depleted transplantation in children. The TCRbeta library was prepared with unique molecular identifiers. TCRdb independently ran MiXCR on the PCR reads; one entry per CDR3 protein. The profile covers 400,000 to 500,000 distinct CDR3 sequences, with 9.5% to 13% appearing a single time and about 5% taken by the ten largest. CDR1 and CDR2 from the germline V gene are LGHNA and YNFKEQ. V shed 0 bases and J shed 6 bases, with 14 bases lying between them. CDR3 length: 15 residues. The sequence was obtained from a human donor who donated a stem cell graft to a child with acute myeloid leukemia. The rearrangement links TRBV4-2 to TRBJ1-1; the D is unclear. Sequenced here: PBMCs from the stem cell graft donor, sampled from the stem cell graft. This CDR3 reads CASSQDLLGSAEAFF. The CDR3 region has the DNA TGTGCCAGCAGCCAAGATCTGCTTGGTTCTGCTGAAGCTTTCTTT.